This T cell receptor beta chain was recorded in a study of cytotoxic CD8 clonotypes in ibrutinib-treated CLL. Study-wide results and limits: Before falling back toward baseline at progression, clonality had risen at the time of ibrutinib response.

For this clone: Its target is unknown.

Sequenced by immunoSEQ multiplex PCR; TCRdb stores in-frame clones only, minus some. This table holds about 300,000 clones, around 69% found once. V was cut by 0 bases and J by 1 base, with 15 bases left in between. In germline, CDR1 is SGHNT, CDR2 YENEEA. This CDR3 comprises 17 residues. V and J are TRBV11-3 and TRBJ1-2; D is unclear. The TCR comes from a human donor with chronic lymphocytic leukemia. The sequencing used PBMCs, collected at disease progression, from a patient treated with ibrutinib. The CDR3 DNA is TGTGCCAGCAGCTTAGATCATTGGGCAGGCATTAACTATGGCTACACCTTC. As protein: CASSLDHWAGINYGYTF.